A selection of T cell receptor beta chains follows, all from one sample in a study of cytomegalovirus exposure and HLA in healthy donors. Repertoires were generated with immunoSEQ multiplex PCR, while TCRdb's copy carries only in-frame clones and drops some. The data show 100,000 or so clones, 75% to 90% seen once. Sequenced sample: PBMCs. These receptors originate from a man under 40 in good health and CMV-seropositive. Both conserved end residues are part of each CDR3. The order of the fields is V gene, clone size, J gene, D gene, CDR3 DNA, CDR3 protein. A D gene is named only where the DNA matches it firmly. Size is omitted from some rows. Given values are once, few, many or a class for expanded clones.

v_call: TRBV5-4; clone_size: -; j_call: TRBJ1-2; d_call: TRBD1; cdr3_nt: TGTGCCAGCAGCCGAGACAGGGGAGGAGGCTACACCTTC; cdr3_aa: CASSRDRGGGYTF
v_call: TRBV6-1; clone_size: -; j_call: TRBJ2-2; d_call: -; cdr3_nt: TGTGCCAGCAGTGAAGGCCAGGGGGGCACCGGGGAGCTGTTTTTT; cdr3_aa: CASSEGQGGTGELFF
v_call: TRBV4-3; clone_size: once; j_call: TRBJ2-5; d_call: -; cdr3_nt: TGCGCCAGCAGCCCACAGGCAGGTGCTGTACCAAGAGATGTGTACTTC; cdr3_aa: CASSPQAGAVPRDVYF
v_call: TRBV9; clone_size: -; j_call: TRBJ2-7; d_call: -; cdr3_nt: TGTGCCAGCAGTGAGGGAACAGGGTCCTACGAGCAGTACTTC; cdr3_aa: CASSEGTGSYEQYF
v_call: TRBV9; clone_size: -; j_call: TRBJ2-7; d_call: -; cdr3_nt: TGTGCCAGCAGCGTAGAGGCACAGTCCTACGAGCAGTACTTC; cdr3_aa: CASSVEAQSYEQYF
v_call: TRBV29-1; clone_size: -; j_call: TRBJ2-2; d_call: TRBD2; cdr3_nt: TGCAGCGTTGCCGGGACTAGCCTTACCGGGGAGCTGTTTTTT; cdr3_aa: CSVAGTSLTGELFF
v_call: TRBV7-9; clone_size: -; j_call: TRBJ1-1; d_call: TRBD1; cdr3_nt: TGTGCCAGCAGCCGGACAGGGGCACGATACACTGAAGCTTTCTTT; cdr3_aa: CASSRTGARYTEAFF
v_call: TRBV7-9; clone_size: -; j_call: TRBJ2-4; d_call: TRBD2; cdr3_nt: TGTGCCAGCAGCCCGGGACTAGCTACCCTAGCCAAAAACATTCAGTACTTC; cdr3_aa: CASSPGLATLAKNIQYF
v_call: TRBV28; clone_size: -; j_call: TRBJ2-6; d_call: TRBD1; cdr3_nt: TGTGCCAGCAGGGGACAGGGTTCTGGGGCCAACGTCCTGACTTTC; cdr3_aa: CASRGQGSGANVLTF
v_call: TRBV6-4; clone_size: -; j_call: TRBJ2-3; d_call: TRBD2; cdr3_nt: TGTGCCAGCAGTGTCGATAGCGGGGGGGCAGATACGCAGTATTTT; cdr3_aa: CASSVDSGGADTQYF
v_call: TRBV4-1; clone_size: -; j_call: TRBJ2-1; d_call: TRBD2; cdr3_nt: TGCGCCAGCAGCCAAGATCCCGGGACTAGCATTCGGAATGAGCAGTTCTTC; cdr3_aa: CASSQDPGTSIRNEQFF
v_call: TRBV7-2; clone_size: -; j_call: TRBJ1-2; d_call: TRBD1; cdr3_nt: TGTGCCAGCATGCGGCCGGGACAGAAGATCTATGGCTACACCTTC; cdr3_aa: CASMRPGQKIYGYTF
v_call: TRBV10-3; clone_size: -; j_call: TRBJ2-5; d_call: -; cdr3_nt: TGTGCCATCAGTGAGAGAACAGCAGAGACCCAGTACTTC; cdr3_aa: CAISERTAETQYF
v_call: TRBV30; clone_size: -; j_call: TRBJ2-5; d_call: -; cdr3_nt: TGTGCCTGGAGTGTGGGCTGGGGGCTTGAGGAGACCCAGTACTTC; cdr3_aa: CAWSVGWGLEETQYF
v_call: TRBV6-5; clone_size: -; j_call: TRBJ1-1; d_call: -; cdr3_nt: TGTGCCAGCAGTTACAGGGGAAGCACTGAAGCTTTCTTT; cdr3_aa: CASSYRGSTEAFF
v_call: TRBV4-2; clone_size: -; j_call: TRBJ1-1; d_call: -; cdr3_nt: TGTGCCAGCAGCCCGTTTCCCACAGGGAATACTGAAGCTTTCTTT; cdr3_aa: CASSPFPTGNTEAFF
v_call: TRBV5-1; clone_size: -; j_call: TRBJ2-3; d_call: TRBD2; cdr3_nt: TGCGCCAGCAGCCTGGGGGGGGGAACGGGTACGCAGTATTTT; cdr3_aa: CASSLGGGTGTQYF
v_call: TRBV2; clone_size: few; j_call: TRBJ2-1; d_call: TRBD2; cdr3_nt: TGTGCCAGCAGTGACCAGGGAGGGAGTTTCTACAATGAGCAGTTCTTC; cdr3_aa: CASSDQGGSFYNEQFF
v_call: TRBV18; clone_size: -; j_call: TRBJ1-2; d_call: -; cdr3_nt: TGTGCCAGCTCACCACCGGGAAGGGACTGGAACTATGGCTACACCTTC; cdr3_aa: CASSPPGRDWNYGYTF
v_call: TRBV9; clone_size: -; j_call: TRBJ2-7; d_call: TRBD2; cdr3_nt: TGTGCCAGCAGCGTCCAATCTAGCGGGGGGGCGGAGCAGTACTTC; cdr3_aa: CASSVQSSGGAEQYF
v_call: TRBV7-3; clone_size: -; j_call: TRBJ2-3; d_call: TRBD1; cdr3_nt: TGTGCCAGCAGCCGGAGAGGGGGCCCCACAGATACGCAGTATTTT; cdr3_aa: CASSRRGGPTDTQYF
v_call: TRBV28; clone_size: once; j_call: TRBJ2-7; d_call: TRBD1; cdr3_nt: TGTGCCAGCAGCCTGGGACAGGGCTACGAGCAGTACTTC; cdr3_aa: CASSLGQGYEQYF
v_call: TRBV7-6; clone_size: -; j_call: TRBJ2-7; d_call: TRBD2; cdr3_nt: TGTGCCAACCTCCCGGCTAGCGGCATCTACGAGCAGTACTTC; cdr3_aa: CANLPASGIYEQYF
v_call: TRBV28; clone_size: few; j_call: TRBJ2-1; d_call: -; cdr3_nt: TGTGCCAGCAGTCCTCCGGGACACCTACCCCACAATGAGCAGTTCTTC; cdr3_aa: CASSPPGHLPHNEQFF
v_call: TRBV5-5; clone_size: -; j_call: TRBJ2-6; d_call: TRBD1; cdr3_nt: TGTGCCAGCAGCTTGGGCCCAGGGGGATATGGGGCCAACGTCCTGACTTTC; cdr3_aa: CASSLGPGGYGANVLTF
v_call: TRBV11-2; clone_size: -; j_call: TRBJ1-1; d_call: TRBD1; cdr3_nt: TGTGCCAGCAGCTTATCAGCGGGACAGGCTTGGGGGAAGGTCACTGAAGCTTTCTTT; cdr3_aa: CASSLSAGQAWGKVTEAFF
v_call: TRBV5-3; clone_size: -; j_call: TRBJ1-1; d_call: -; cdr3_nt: TGTGCCAGAAGCGATGCCCTCTGGCCAGGGAACACTGAAGCTTTCTTT; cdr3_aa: CARSDALWPGNTEAFF
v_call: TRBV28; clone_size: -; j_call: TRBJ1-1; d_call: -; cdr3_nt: TGTGCCAGCAGTTTCGGGGCAGGGGTGGGGACTGAAGCTTTCTTT; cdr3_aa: CASSFGAGVGTEAFF
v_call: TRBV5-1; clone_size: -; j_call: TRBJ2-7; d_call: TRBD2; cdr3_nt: TGCGCCAGCAGCTTGGACGGGACTACCTACGAGCAGTACTTC; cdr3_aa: CASSLDGTTYEQYF
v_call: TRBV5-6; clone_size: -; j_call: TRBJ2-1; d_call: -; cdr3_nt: TGTGCCGGGGGCGGCAGGGGGGTTGACAATGAGCAGTTCTTC; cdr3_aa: CAGGGRGVDNEQFF
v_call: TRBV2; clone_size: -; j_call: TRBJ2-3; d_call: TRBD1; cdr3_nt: TGTGCCAGCAGTTTTCAGGACAGGGGATGCACAGATACGCAGTATTTT; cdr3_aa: CASSFQDRGCTDTQYF
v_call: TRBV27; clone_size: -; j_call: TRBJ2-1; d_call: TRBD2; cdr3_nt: TGTGCCAGCAGTTTAAGCGGGGCAGCCTACAATGAGCAGTTCTTC; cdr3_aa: CASSLSGAAYNEQFF
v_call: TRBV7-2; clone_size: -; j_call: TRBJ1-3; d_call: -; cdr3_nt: TGTGCCAGCAGCTCCAGGGCGGTGTCTGGAAACACCATATATTTT; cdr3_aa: CASSSRAVSGNTIYF
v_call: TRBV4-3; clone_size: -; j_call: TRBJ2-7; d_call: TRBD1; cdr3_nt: TGCGCCAGCAGCGAAGAACCGGGACAGGGGTCCTACGAGCAGTACTTC; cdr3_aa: CASSEEPGQGSYEQYF
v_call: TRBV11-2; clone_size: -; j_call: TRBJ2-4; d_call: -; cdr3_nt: TGTGCCAGCAGCGCAGGGCCTTTGGTTTGGGCCAAAAACATTCAGTACTTC; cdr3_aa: CASSAGPLVWAKNIQYF
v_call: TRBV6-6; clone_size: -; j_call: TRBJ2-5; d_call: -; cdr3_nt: TGTGCCAGCAGCTCCTCGGAGACCCAGTACTTC; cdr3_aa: CASSSSETQYF
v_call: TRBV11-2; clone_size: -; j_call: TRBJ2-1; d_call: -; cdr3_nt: TGTGCCAGCAGCTTAGGGCCCCTGAATGAGCAGTTCTTC; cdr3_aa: CASSLGPLNEQFF
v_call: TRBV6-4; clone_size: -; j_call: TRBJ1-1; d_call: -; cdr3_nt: TGTGCCAGCAGTGCCCTTCTACCCTTACAGGGCACTGAAGCTTTCTTT; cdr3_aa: CASSALLPLQGTEAFF
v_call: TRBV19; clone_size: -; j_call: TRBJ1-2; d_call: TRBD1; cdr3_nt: TGTGCCAGTAGTATCGGACAGGGAGACGGCTACACCTTC; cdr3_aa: CASSIGQGDGYTF
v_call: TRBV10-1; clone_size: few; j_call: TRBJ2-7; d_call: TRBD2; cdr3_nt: TGCGCCAGCGGCAGCGGGGGGTCCGTCGAGCAGTACTTC; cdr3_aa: CASGSGGSVEQYF
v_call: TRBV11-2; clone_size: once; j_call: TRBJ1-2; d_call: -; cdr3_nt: TGTGCCAGCAGCTTAGTCGCAGGGGACTATGGCTACACCTTC; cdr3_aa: CASSLVAGDYGYTF
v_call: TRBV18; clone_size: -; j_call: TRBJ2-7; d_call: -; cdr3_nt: TGTGCCAGCTCACGATCCCACTCCTACGAGCAGTACTTC; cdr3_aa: CASSRSHSYEQYF
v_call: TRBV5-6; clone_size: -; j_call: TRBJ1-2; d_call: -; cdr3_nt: TGTGCCAGCAGCTACATGGCTGGCTACACCTTC; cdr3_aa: CASSYMAGYTF
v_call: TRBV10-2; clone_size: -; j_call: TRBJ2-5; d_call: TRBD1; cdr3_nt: TGCGCCAGCAGCACAGGGGGCGCGGGACAAGAGACCCAGTACTTC; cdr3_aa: CASSTGGAGQETQYF
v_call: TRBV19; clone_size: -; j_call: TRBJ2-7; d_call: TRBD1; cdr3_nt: TGTGCCAGTAGTATACGGGACAGGGTAAAGCGGGGCTACGAGCAGTACTTC; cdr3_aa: CASSIRDRVKRGYEQYF
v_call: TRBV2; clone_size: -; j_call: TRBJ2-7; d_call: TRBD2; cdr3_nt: TGTGCCAGCAGTGAAGTAGCGGGGGGGAGCTACGAGCAGTACTTC; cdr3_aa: CASSEVAGGSYEQYF
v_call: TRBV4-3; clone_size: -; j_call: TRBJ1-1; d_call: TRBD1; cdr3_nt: TGCGCCAGCAGCCAAAACAGGGGTTGGAACACTGAAGCTTTCTTT; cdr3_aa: CASSQNRGWNTEAFF
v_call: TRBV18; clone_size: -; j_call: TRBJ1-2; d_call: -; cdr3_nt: TGTGCCAGCTCACCAAGGCAGGGTGGCTATGGCTACACCTTC; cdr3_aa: CASSPRQGGYGYTF
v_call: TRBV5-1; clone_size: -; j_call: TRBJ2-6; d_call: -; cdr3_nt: TGCGCCAGCAGCTCCTCCGGGAGAACCAGTGGGGCCAACGTCCTGACTTTC; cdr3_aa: CASSSSGRTSGANVLTF
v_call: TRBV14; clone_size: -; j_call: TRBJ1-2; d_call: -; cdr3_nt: TGTGCCAGCAGCCAAGATTACAGAGTCGTTGGCTACACCTTC; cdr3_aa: CASSQDYRVVGYTF
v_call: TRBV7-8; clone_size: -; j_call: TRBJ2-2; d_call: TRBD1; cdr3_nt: TGTGCCAGCAGCCGACAGGGGGCTGGGACCGGGGAGCTGTTTTTT; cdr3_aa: CASSRQGAGTGELFF
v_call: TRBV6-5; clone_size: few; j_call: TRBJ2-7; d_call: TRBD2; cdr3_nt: TGTGCCAGCAGCCGTAGCGGGGGCTCCTACGAGCAGTACTTC; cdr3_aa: CASSRSGGSYEQYF
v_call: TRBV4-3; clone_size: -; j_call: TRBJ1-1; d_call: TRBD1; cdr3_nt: TGCGCCAGCAGCCAGACCCACAGGGGGGTTTGGTTTGAAGCTTTCTTT; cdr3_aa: CASSQTHRGVWFEAFF
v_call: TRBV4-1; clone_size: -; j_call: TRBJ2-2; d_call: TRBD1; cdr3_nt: TGCGCCAGCAGCCAAGATGCCTCTTGGACAGGGGGGTACACCGGGGAGCTGTTTTTT; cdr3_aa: CASSQDASWTGGYTGELFF
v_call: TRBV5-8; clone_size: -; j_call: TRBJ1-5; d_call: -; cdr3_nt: TGTGCCAGCAGCGGTCAGGGGAATCAGCCCCAGCATTTT; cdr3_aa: CASSGQGNQPQHF